Shown below are 26 T cell receptor beta chains from a single sample sequenced in a study of regulatory T cells in long-lasting Graves disease. Sequencing libraries for TCR beta were prepared with iRepertoire HTBI primers and Arm-PCR of CDR3 regions. TCRdb called the multiplex PCR reads again in MiXCR, with one record for every CDR3 protein. This repertoire shows 200,000 to 300,000 distinct CDR3 sequences, 20% to 25% found once; its top ten account for 11% to 15%. Specified time point: newly diagnosed GD, antithyroid drugs for less than 3 months. Preparation of the TCR library used RNA extracted from PBMCs. Sequencing was performed on peripheral blood mononuclear cells (PBMCs), taken at new diagnosis, from a patient treated with antithyroid drugs. These receptors came from a female donor with Graves disease.

This rearrangement joins TRBV12-3 or TRBV12-4 to TRBJ1-6; the match to TRBD1 covers 8 bases. After removal of 6 bases from V and 7 bases from J, the junction contained 5 bases not matched to a gene. The CDR3 sequence is 14 residues long. This CDR3 reads CASSTGQGNSPLHF. The CDR3 nucleotides read TGTGCCAGCAGCACCGGACAGGGAAATTCACCCCTCCACTTT.

This clonotype has at least ten counts. The gene calls are TRBV20-1 and TRBJ2-7; TRBD2 matches 7 bases. The CDR3 spans 16 residues. The J segment lost 3 bases and the V segment lost 3 bases, leaving 14 bases of the junction unmatched. The germline V gene has CDR1 DFQATT and CDR2 SNEGSKA (reference sequence). CDR3 protein: CSASTFTTGGNYEQYF. The CDR3 DNA follows: TGCAGTGCTAGTACCTTTACAACGGGAGGAAACTACGAGCAGTACTTC.

This clonotype occurred many times. The chain links TRBV12-3 or TRBV12-4 to TRBJ2-3; 13 positions match TRBD2. J gave up 5 bases and V 1 base, and 3 bases lay outside the gene matches. The CDR3 consists of 16 residues. The CDR3 bases are TGTGCCAGCAGTTTAGGACTAGCGGGGGGTGGAGATACGCAGTATTTT. Encoded protein: CASSLGLAGGGDTQYF.

In this sample, this clonotype turned up many times. The chain joins TRBV28 to TRBJ1-5, with D unresolved. The germline gives CDR1 MDHEN, CDR2 SYDVKM. V lost 3 bases and J 6 bases, leaving 3 bases between the germline ends. The CDR3 contains 11 residues. In DNA, the CDR3 is TGTGCCAGCAGTTTTGGTCAGCCCCAGCATTTT. Translated, it gives CASSFGQPQHF. Combining the CDR3 with reference TRBV28 and TRBJ1-5 gives the whole variable domain DVKVTQSSRYLVKRTGEKVFLECVQDMDHENMFWYRQDPGLGLRLIYFSYDVKMKEKGDIPEGYSVSREKKERFSLILESASTNQTSMYLCASSFGQPQHFGDGTRLSIL.

The count of this clonotype is one. The chain recombines TRBV12-3 or TRBV12-4 with TRBJ2-1, with D unresolved. The CDR3 consists of 17 residues. With 6 bases removed from V and 0 bases from J, the gap between germline ends came to 18 bases. CDR3 DNA sequence: TGTGCCAGCAGCGTTGTCGAGCCCCTTAGCTCCTACAATGAGCAGTTCTTC. This translates into CASSVVEPLSSYNEQFF.

This clonotype was seen ten or more times. The chain links TRBV7-8 to TRBJ2-7, with TRBD1 identical over 7 bases. The CDR3 has 14 amino acids. In germline, CDR1 is SGHVS, CDR2 FQNEAQ. V lost 5 bases to trimming and J lost 4 bases; unmatched junction nucleotides: 8. The CDR3 bases are TGTGCCAGCAGCCTAGGACAGGACCCATACGAGCAGTACTTC. This encodes CASSLGQDPYEQYF.

The rearrangement links TRBV20-1 to TRBJ2-7, with D perhaps matching TRBD1 (5 bases). CDR3 length equals 13 residues. Germline V lookup: CDR1 DFQATT, CDR2 SNEGSKA (reference sequence). V gave up 7 bases and J gave up 1 base, with 14 bases separating them. CDR3 DNA sequence: TGCAGTGTCGGCGGCAGGGCATCCTACGAGCAGTACTTC. Its protein product is CSVGGRASYEQYF.

The rearrangement joins TRBV13 to TRBJ1-2; D might be TRBD1 (6 bases). V lost 3 bases, J lost 6 bases, and 23 bases lay in between. The length of the CDR3 is 17 residues. Germline-derived CDR1 and CDR2 are PRHDT and FYEKMQ (reference sequence). The CDR3 DNA sequence: TGTGCCAGCAGCTTCAGGACAGCATATACGCCCAGTAATGGCTACACCTTC. Translated: CASSFRTAYTPSNGYTF.

This clonotype has a count of ten or more. The chain uses TRBV20-1 and TRBJ1-1, with D perhaps matching TRBD1 (5 bases). The V gene lost 3 bases and the J gene lost 5 bases, with 13 bases spanning the gap. The CDR3 consists of 13 residues. Looked up from germline, CDR1 is DFQATT and CDR2 is SNEGSKA (reference sequence). CDR3 in amino acids: CSASGSGRTEAFF. The CDR3 region has the DNA TGCAGTGCTAGCGGTTCGGGACGGACTGAAGCTTTCTTT.

This clonotype was recorded a few times. The chain couples TRBV18 to TRBJ1-5; D ambiguous. The V end was cut by 8 bases, the J end by 2 bases, with 10 bases between. The germline CDR1 and CDR2 sequences are KGHSH and LQKENI. The CDR3 sequence is 13 residues long. In DNA form, the CDR3 reads TGTGCCAGCCCCAAGGACGGCAATCAGCCCCAGCATTTT. It translates to CASPKDGNQPQHF. The whole variable domain, remainder taken from reference TRBV18 and TRBJ1-5, is NAGVMQNPRHLVRRRGQEARLRCSPMKGHSHVYWYRQLPEEGLKFMVYLQKENIIDESGMPKERFSAEFPKEGPSILRIQQVVRGDSAAYFCASPKDGNQPQHFGDGTRLSIL.

In the case of this clonotype: Being one base from a much bigger clone, this may be a read error. The V call is TRBV6-1, the J call TRBJ2-2; D uncertain. Germline V lookup: CDR1 MNHNS, CDR2 SASEGT. This CDR3 spans 13 amino acids. Trimming removed 8 bases from V and 0 bases from J, with 7 bases in between. As DNA, the CDR3 is TGTGCCAGCCGTACAGCGAACACCGGGGAGCTGTTTTTT. This gives the protein CASRTANTGELFF.

The J gene is TRBJ2-3, the V gene TRBV3-1, with D unclear. The ends were cut back, 5 bases at V and 3 bases at J, with 12 bases in the middle. Germline CDR1 reads LGHDT; CDR2 reads YNNKEL (reference sequence). The CDR3 spans 14 residues. DNA for the CDR3: TGTGCCAGCAGCGCCCCGGCGAGGACAGATACGCAGTATTTT. This codes for CASSAPARTDTQYF.

This clonotype showed up many times. This rearrangement joins TRBV5-1 to TRBJ2-7; D is unresolved. This CDR3 region has 14 residues. The germline CDR1 and CDR2 sequences are SGHRS and YFSETQ. Trimming removed 4 bases at V and 3 bases at J, with 14 bases between. This chain's CDR3 is CASSPGRLDYEQYF. The DNA for the CDR3 is TGCGCCAGCAGCCCCGGACGGCTAGACTACGAGCAGTACTTC. Looking up the rest from reference TRBV5-1 and TRBJ2-7 gives the full variable domain: KAGVTQTPRYLIKTRGQQVTLSCSPISGHRSVSWYQQTPGQGLQFLFEYFSETQRNKGNFPGRFSGRQFSNSRSEMNVSTLELGDSALYLCASSPGRLDYEQYFGPGTRLTVT.

Comments on this clonotype: A read error is possible here, since a much larger clone lies one base away. The chain joins TRBV6-5 to TRBJ2-2; TRBD2 is a possible D gene (7 bases). CDR1 and CDR2 (germline): MNHEY, SVGAGI. The CDR3 covers 14 residues. CDR3 nucleotides: TGTGCCAGCAGTTACGCGGGGGACACCGGGGAGCCGTTTTTT. The encoded protein is CASSYAGDTGEPFF.

V gene TRBV20-1 combines with J gene TRBJ2-7; the D is unclear. Trimming removed 0 bases from V and 2 bases from J, with 14 bases in between. The CDR3 is 15 residues long. Germline V gene data show CDR1 as DFQATT and CDR2 as SNEGSKA (reference sequence). CDR3 nucleotides: TGCAGTGCTAGAGATATTTTTCTAGATACCTACGAGCAGTACTTC. Protein product: CSARDIFLDTYEQYF.

This clonotype was recorded many times. CDR3 sequence reads: CASSSTGFDQPQHF. The CDR3 DNA sequence: TGTGCCAGCAGCTCAACAGGGTTCGATCAGCCCCAGCATTTT. The chain is built from TRBV7-9 and TRBJ1-5, with a tentative D call TRBD1 (6 bases). The V gene's germline CDR1 is SEHNR and CDR2 FQNEAQ (reference sequence). The CDR3 covers 14 residues. Trimming removed 4 bases at V and 5 bases at J, with 12 bases between. Looking up the rest from reference TRBV7-9 and TRBJ1-5 gives the full variable domain: DTGVSQNPRHKITKRGQNVTFRCDPISEHNRLYWYRQTLGQGPEFLTYFQNEAQLEKSRLLSDRFSAERPKGSFSTLEIQRTEQGDSAMYLCASSSTGFDQPQHFGDGTRLSIL.

This clonotype has more than one count but fewer than ten. The chain has TRBV20-1 and TRBJ2-3; TRBD2 aligns across 13 bases. CDR1 and CDR2 (germline): DFQATT, SNEGSKA (reference sequence). Germline trimming cut 6 bases from V and 0 bases from J; bases unmatched to any gene: 3. The CDR3 sequence is 15 residues long. The CDR3 protein is CSAKGLAGSTDTQYF. In DNA form, the CDR3 reads TGCAGTGCGAAGGGACTAGCGGGAAGCACAGATACGCAGTATTTT.

Many counts were recorded for this clonotype. The chain couples TRBV7-2 to TRBJ2-7, with D possibly being TRBD2 (6 bases). Germline loops: CDR1 SGHTA, CDR2 FQGNSA. The length of the CDR3 is 14 residues. The germline V and J ends were trimmed by 4 bases and 1 base, with 11 bases remaining between them. CDR3 nucleotide sequence: TGTGCCAGCAGCTCCGGGACTCAATCCTACGAGCAGTACTTC. Amino acid sequence: CASSSGTQSYEQYF. The complete variable domain, with remaining parts taken from reference TRBV7-2 and TRBJ2-7, reads GAGVSQSPSNKVTEKGKDVELRCDPISGHTALYWYRQSLGQGLEFLIYFQGNSAPDKSGLPSDRFSAERTGGSVSTLTIQRTQQEDSAVYLCASSSGTQSYEQYFGPGTRLTVT.

This rearrangement joins TRBV5-1 to TRBJ2-2; D might be TRBD1 (5 bases). Germline V CDR1 and CDR2: SGHRS, YFSETQ. The CDR3 covers 15 residues. Trimming took off 0 bases at V and 5 bases at J, with 11 bases between the two ends. The CDR3 is CASSLGHQGTGELFF. The CDR3 DNA reads TGCGCCAGCAGCTTGGGACATCAGGGTACCGGGGAGCTGTTTTTT.

This clonotype was counted at least ten times. The chain recombines TRBV4-1 with TRBJ2-4; 10 bases map to TRBD1. CDR1 is MGHRA and CDR2 is YSYEKL in the germline V gene. This CDR3 contains 17 residues. After removal of 4 bases from V and 3 bases from J, the junction contained 9 bases not matched to a gene. This CDR3 is CASSPGTGAAVKNIQYF. CDR3 coding DNA: TGCGCCAGCAGCCCCGGGACAGGGGCAGCAGTCAAAAACATTCAGTACTTC.

At least ten counts were recorded for this clonotype. The J gene is TRBJ1-1, the V gene TRBV19; D not resolved. This CDR3 is 15 amino acids long. Germline CDR1 and CDR2: LNHDA and SQIVND (reference sequence). V was shortened by 0 bases and J by 0 bases, with 8 bases between the two germline ends. The DNA for the CDR3 is TGTGCCAGTAGTATAGACAGGCTCATGAACACTGAAGCTTTCTTT. It is translated as CASSIDRLMNTEAFF.

This clonotype showed up just once. The chain couples TRBV19 to TRBJ1-1, with D possibly being TRBD1 (6 bases). Germline values: CDR1 LNHDA, CDR2 SQIVND (reference sequence). The CDR3 has 16 amino acids. The V and J ends lost 1 base and 1 base respectively, with 13 bases between them. CDR3 region: CASSIAGGRGNTEAFF. The CDR3 DNA reads TGTGCCAGTAGTATAGCCGGGGGCCGAGGGAACACTGAAGCTTTCTTT.

This clonotype has a count of ten or more. The chain carries TRBV9 and TRBJ2-6; unclear D gene. Trimming pared 3 bases from V and 3 bases from J, leaving 13 bases between. The CDR3 loop spans 16 amino acids. Germline values: CDR1 SGDLS, CDR2 YYNGEE. CDR3 DNA: TGTGCCAGCAGCGCTAGAGTTCGAGGTGGGGCCAACGTCCTGACTTTC. It translates to CASSARVRGGANVLTF.

This clonotype was detected many times. J is TRBJ2-5 and V is TRBV6-2 or TRBV6-3; no definite D call. Germline V lookup: CDR1 MNHEY, CDR2 SVGEGT. The V end was cut by 0 bases, the J end by 2 bases, with 4 bases between. The CDR3 is 13 amino acids. The CDR3: CASSYSGQETQYF. The CDR3 DNA follows: TGTGCCAGCAGTTACTCAGGGCAAGAGACCCAGTACTTC.

This clonotype was counted at least ten times. The chain employs TRBV9 and TRBJ2-1, with D hard to call. This CDR3 is built from 14 residues. V was pared by 6 bases and J by 4 bases, with 14 bases between. CDR1 is SGDLS, CDR2 YYNGEE, per germline. CDR3 protein: CASTNPTVYNEQFF. The DNA for the CDR3 is TGTGCCAGCACCAACCCGACTGTTTACAATGAGCAGTTCTTC.

In this sample, this clonotype turned up many times. The CDR3 reads CSVEKSGTQGEAYEQYF. For the CDR3, the DNA is TGCAGCGTTGAAAAAAGCGGGACGCAGGGGGAAGCCTACGAGCAGTACTTC. The V gene is TRBV29-1, the J gene TRBJ2-7; D is possibly TRBD1 or TRBD2 (7 bases each). Trimming shortened V by 2 bases and J by 2 bases, and 22 bases separated the two germline ends. This CDR3 comprises 17 residues. From germline, CDR1 is SQVTM and CDR2 ANQGSEA.